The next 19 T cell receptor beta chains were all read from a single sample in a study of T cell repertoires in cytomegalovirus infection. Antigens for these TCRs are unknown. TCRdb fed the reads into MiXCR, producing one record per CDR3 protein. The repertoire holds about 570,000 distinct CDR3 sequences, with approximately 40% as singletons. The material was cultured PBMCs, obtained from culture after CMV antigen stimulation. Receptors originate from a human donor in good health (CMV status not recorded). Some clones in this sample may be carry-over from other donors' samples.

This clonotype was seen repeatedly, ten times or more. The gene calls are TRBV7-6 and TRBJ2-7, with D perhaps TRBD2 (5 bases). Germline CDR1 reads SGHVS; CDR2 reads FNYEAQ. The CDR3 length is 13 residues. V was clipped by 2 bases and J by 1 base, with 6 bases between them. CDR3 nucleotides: TGTGCCAGCAGCTTACCGGGGTCCTACGAGCAGTACTTC. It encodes CASSLPGSYEQYF.

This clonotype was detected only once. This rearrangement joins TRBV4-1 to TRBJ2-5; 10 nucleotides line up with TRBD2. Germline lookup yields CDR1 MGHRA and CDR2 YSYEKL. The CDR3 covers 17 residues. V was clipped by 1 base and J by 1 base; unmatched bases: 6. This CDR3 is CASSQGVTSGVQETQYF. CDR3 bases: TGCGCCAGCAGCCAAGGGGTAACTAGCGGGGTCCAAGAGACCCAGTACTTC.

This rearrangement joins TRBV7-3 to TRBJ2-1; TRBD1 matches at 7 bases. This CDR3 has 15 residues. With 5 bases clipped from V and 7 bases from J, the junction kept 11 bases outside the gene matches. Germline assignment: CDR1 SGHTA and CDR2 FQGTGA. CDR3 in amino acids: CASSETGFLMNEQFF. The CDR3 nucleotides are TGTGCCAGCAGCGAGACAGGGTTTTTGATGAATGAGCAGTTCTTC.

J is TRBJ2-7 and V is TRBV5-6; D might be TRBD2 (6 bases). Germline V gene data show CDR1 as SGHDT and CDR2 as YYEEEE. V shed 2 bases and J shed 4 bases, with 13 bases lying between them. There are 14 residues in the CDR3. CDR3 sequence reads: CASSFWSGLYEQYF. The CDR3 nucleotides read TGTGCCAGCAGCTTTTGGTCAGGACTATACGAGCAGTACTTC. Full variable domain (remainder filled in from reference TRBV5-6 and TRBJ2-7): DAGVTQSPTHLIKTRGQQVTLRCSPKSGHDTVSWYQQALGQGPQFIFQYYEEEERQRGNFPDRFSGHQFPNYSSELNVNALLLGDSALYLCASSFWSGLYEQYFGPGTRLTVT.

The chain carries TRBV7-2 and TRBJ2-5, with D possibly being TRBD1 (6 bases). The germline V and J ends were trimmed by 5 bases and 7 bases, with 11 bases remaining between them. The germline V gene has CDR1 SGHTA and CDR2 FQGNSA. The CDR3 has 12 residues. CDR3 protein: CASSLNRATQYF. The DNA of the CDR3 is TGTGCCAGCAGCCTAAACAGGGCGACCCAGTACTTC.

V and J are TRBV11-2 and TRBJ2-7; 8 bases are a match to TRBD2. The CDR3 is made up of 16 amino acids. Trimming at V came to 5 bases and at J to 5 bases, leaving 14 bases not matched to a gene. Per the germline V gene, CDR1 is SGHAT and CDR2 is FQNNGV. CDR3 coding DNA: TGTGCCAGCAGCCCGGGTGCTGCTAGCGGGCGCCACGAGCAGTACTTC. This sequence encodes CASSPGAASGRHEQYF.

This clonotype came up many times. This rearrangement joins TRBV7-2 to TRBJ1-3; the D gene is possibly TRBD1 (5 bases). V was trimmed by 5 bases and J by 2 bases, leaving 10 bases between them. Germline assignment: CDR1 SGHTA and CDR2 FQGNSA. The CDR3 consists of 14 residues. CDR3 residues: CASSLRGAGNTIYF. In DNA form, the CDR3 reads TGTGCCAGCAGCCTCCGAGGGGCTGGAAACACCATATATTTT.

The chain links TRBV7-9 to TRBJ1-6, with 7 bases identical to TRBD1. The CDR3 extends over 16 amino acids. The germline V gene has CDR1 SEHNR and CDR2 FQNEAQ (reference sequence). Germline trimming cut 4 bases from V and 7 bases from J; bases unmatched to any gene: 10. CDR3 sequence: CASSSSPGTANSPLHF. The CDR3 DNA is TGTGCCAGCAGCTCCAGCCCTGGGACAGCAAATTCACCCCTCCACTTT.

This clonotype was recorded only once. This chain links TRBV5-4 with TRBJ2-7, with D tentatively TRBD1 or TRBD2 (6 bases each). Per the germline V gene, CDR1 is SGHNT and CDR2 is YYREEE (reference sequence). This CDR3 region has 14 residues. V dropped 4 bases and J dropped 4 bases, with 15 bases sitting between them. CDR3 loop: CASSGGTPVYEQYF. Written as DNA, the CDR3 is TGTGCCAGCAGCGGCGGGACACCAGTTTACGAGCAGTACTTC. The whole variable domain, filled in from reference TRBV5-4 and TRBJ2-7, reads ETGVTQSPTHLIKTRGQQVTLRCSSQSGHNTVSWYQQALGQGPQFIFQYYREEENGRGNFPPRFSGLQFPNYSSELNVNALELDDSALYLCASSGGTPVYEQYFGPGTRLTVT.

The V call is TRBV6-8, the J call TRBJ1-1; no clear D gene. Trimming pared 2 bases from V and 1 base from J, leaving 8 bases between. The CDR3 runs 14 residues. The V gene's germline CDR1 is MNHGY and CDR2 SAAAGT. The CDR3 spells CASSYGRWNTEAFF. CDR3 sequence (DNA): TGTGCCAGCAGTTACGGGAGGTGGAACACTGAAGCTTTCTTT.

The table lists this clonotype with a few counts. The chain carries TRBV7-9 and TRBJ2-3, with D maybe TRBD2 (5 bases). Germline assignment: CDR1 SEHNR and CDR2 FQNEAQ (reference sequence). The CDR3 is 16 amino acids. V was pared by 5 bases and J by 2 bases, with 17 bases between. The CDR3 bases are TGTGCCAGCAGCCCCCCGGAGGCAGGTCCCACAGATACGCAGTATTTT. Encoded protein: CASSPPEAGPTDTQYF. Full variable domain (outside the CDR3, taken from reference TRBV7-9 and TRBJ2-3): DTGVSQNPRHKITKRGQNVTFRCDPISEHNRLYWYRQTLGQGPEFLTYFQNEAQLEKSRLLSDRFSAERPKGSFSTLEIQRTEQGDSAMYLCASSPPEAGPTDTQYFGPGTRLTVL.

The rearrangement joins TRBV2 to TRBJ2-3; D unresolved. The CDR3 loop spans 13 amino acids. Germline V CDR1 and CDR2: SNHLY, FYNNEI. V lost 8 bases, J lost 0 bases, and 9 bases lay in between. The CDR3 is CASGITSTDTQYF. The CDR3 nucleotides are TGTGCCAGCGGGATCACAAGCACAGATACGCAGTATTTT. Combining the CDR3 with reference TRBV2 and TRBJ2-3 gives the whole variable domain EPEVTQTPSHQVTQMGQEVILRCVPISNHLYFYWYRQILGQKVEFLVSFYNNEISEKSEIFDDQFSVERPDGSNFTLKIRSTKLEDSAMYFCASGITSTDTQYFGPGTRLTVL.

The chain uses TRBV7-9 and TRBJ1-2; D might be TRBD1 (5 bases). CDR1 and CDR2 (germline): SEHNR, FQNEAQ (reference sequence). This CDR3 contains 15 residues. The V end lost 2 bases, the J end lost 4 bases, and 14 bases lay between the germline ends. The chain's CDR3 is CASSLPGPKVYGYTF. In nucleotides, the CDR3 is TGTGCCAGCAGCTTACCGGGACCAAAGGTCTATGGCTACACCTTC.

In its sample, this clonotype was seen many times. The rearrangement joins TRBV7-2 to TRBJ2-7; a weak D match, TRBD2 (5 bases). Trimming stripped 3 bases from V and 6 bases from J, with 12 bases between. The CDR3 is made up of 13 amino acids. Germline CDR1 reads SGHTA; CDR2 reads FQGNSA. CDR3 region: CASSFSGVGEQYF. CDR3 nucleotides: TGTGCCAGCAGCTTTTCCGGGGTAGGCGAGCAGTACTTC.

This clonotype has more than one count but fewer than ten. The CDR3 here is CASSPRTGTSGANVLTF. CDR3 DNA sequence: TGTGCCAGCAGTCCCAGGACGGGAACCTCTGGGGCCAACGTCCTGACTTTC. This sequence joins TRBV6-1 and TRBJ2-6; possibly TRBD2 for D (5 bases). CDR1 MNHNS and CDR2 SASEGT come from the germline V gene. The V end lost 5 bases, the J end lost 0 bases, and 14 bases lay between the germline ends. The CDR3 runs 17 residues.

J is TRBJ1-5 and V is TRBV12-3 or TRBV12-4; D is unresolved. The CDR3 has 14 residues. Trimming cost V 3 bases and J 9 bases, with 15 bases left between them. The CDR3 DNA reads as TGTGCCAGCAGTTTGAATTCCGCGATCGGGCCCCAGCATTTT. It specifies CASSLNSAIGPQHF.

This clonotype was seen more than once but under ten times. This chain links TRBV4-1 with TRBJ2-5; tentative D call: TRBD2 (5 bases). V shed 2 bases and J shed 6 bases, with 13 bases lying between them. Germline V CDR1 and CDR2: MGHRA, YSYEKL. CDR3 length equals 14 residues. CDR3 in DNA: TGCGCCAGCAGCCAACTGGACGGAGGAAAGACCCAGTACTTC. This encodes CASSQLDGGKTQYF.

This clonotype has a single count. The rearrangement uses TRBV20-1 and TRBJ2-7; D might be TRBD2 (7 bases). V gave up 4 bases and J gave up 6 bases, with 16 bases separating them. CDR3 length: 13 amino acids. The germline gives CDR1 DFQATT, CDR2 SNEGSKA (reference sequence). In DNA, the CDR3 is TGCAGTGCTAAAGGGGGGGGAGGGTCCGAGCAGTACTTC. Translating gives CSAKGGGGSEQYF.

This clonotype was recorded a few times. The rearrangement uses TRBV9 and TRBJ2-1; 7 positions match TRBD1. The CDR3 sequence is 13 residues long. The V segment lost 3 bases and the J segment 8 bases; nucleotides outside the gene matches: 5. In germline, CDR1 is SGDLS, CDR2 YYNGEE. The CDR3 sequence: CASSGTGMDEQFF. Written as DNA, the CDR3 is TGTGCCAGCAGCGGGACAGGTATGGATGAGCAGTTCTTC.